This T cell receptor beta chain was found in a study of early T cells in non-severe SARS-CoV-2 infection. This clonotype was observed many times. In germline, CDR1 is DFQATT, CDR2 SNEGSKA (reference sequence). The V and J ends lost 5 bases and 3 bases respectively, with 23 bases between them. This CDR3 comprises 17 residues. MiXCR was run by TCRdb on the 5' RACE reads, yielding one entry per CDR3 protein. The top ten hold around 11% of the sample, which has over 30,000 distinct CDR3 sequences, roughly 8% seen once. This material consisted of whole blood, taken at baseline. The receptor comes from an adult who was a healthcare worker with PCR-confirmed SARS-CoV-2 infection or an uninfected control (not recorded which). The chain couples TRBV20-1 to TRBJ2-1; a weak D match, TRBD2 (7 bases). The CDR3 protein is CSAPAYTTGGVYNEQFF. The CDR3 DNA sequence: TGCAGTGCTCCGGCGTATACTACGGGGGGCGTCTACAATGAGCAGTTCTTC.